This T cell receptor (beta chain) was obtained from a study of T cells after yellow fever vaccination. TCRdb processed the 5' RACE reads anew with MiXCR; each CDR3 protein has one entry. The sample includes 550,000 or so distinct CDR3 sequences, roughly a fifth of them seen just once. Worth noting for this clonotype: Antigen: not known.

J gave up 1 base and V 8 bases, and 9 bases lay outside the gene matches. The germline V gene encodes CDR1 SQVTM and CDR2 ANQGSEA. The CDR3 contains 15 residues. Study results and limitations: The booster saw the reappearance of most primary-vaccination clones (about 95% CD4, around 88% CD8).

The source is a man aged 25 to 40 who received the YFV17D yellow fever vaccine. Sequenced material: PBMCs, taken 15 days after the yellow fever booster vaccination. The chain joins TRBV29-1 to TRBJ2-3; 10 positions agree with TRBD2. DNA for the CDR3: TGCAGCTCATCTAGCGGGACTAGCGGCACAGATACGCAGTATTTT. Translation gives CSSSSGTSGTDTQYF.